A selection of T cell receptor beta chains follows, all from one sample in a study of blood T cell repertoires in COVID-19. The method was immunoSEQ multiplex PCR; TCRdb's version includes in-frame clones alone and lacks a portion of them. The sample contains some 150,000 clones, about 82% of which appear only once. Sequences were obtained from peripheral blood. The receptors stem from a woman over 75 with active or convalescent COVID-19. Each CDR3 is given without its conserved first and last residue. Each record gives: V gene, clone size, J gene, CDR3 protein. Clone size, where shown, is once, few, many, or a class for clones that have expanded.

TRBV5-8	once	TRBJ2-7	ASSLAGTGGYEQY
TRBV28	-	TRBJ1-4	ASSLVQGKKLF
TRBV19	-	TRBJ1-2	ATQVTADTNYGYT
TRBV27	once	TRBJ1-2	ASRPQGPTNYGYT
TRBV2	-	TRBJ2-7	ASLFGLYEQY
TRBV9	-	TRBJ1-6	ASSDHSGQGYSPLH
TRBV27	-	TRBJ2-1	ASSPMTGAMNNEQF
TRBV9	-	TRBJ2-1	ASSPAGTGVYNEQF
TRBV11-2	-	TRBJ1-6	ASSLDRRSEPLH
TRBV2	-	TRBJ1-1	ASRQNTEAF
TRBV28	-	TRBJ1-4	ASRTDRVEKLF
TRBV16	-	TRBJ1-1	ASSRQGTEAF
TRBV28	-	TRBJ2-3	ASSRTRGSERTDTQY
TRBV2	-	TRBJ1-6	ASRPGQVVSPLH
TRBV9	-	TRBJ1-6	ASSVRHSNSPLH
TRBV12-3/TRBV12-4	-	TRBJ1-1	ASSPRSWEAF
TRBV2	-	TRBJ1-5	ASSGSRGNQPQH
TRBV3-1/TRBV3-2	few	TRBJ1-6	ASSQEIGTGGYNSPLH
TRBV6-1	-	TRBJ1-2	ASSEGNRGNGYT
TRBV6-5	-	TRBJ1-5	ASRGDKYSNQPQH
TRBV6-2/TRBV6-3	-	TRBJ2-1	ASSFGFNEQF
TRBV7-2	-	TRBJ2-1	ASSFSGVNNEQF
TRBV2	once	TRBJ2-2	ASRRGVNGELF
TRBV11-2	-	TRBJ2-5	ASSLEQPQETQY
TRBV5-1	-	TRBJ2-2	ATAALVEGGELF
TRBV12-3/TRBV12-4	-	TRBJ1-1	ASRSDGGEAF
TRBV6-4	-	TRBJ1-1	ASSHTGNTEAF
TRBV27	-	TRBJ2-7	ASSSSGGPYEQY
TRBV7-9	-	TRBJ2-2	ASSTYGTGNGELF
TRBV4-1	-	TRBJ1-1	AISLGRNTEAF
TRBV5-4	-	TRBJ1-1	ASSLGGTGLSTEAF
TRBV2	-	TRBJ1-3	ATRQGISGNTIY
TRBV18	-	TRBJ2-1	ASSLSGSSYNEQF
TRBV3-1/TRBV3-2	-	TRBJ1-5	ASSHTGEYQPQH
TRBV5-1	-	TRBJ1-2	ASSWGGGTNYGYT
TRBV7-9	-	TRBJ2-3	ASSAGTSGVTDTQY
TRBV7-2	-	TRBJ2-5	ASSLALGFETQY
TRBV14	-	TRBJ2-3	ASSQSSVATQY
TRBV10-3	-	TRBJ2-3	AIKGQGGFDTQY
TRBV15	-	TRBJ2-7	ATSRDRTYEQY
TRBV12-3/TRBV12-4	-	TRBJ2-5	ASTRQLQETQY
TRBV2	-	TRBJ2-4	ASSGDRGYIQY
TRBV10-3	-	TRBJ2-2	AISEPRLGRQGNTNTGELF
TRBV7-6	-	TRBJ1-1	ASSLAGRDEAF
TRBV30	-	TRBJ2-2	AWSPLDRVAFTGELF
TRBV7-9	-	TRBJ2-1	ASSQASGGALKNEQF
TRBV29-1	-	TRBJ2-7	SAGGQGALVREQY
TRBV14	once	TRBJ2-1	ASTNAERSHNEQF
TRBV27	few	TRBJ2-3	ASNRLAGGMGSTDTQY
TRBV10-2	once	TRBJ2-2	ASSGTGSTGELF
TRBV30	-	TRBJ1-3	AWSPQGQGGYTIY
TRBV7-3	once	TRBJ2-2	ASSSGAHTGELF
TRBV10-2	-	TRBJ2-1	ASRVEDSGGAGQF
TRBV11-2	medium-sized	TRBJ1-6	ASSLVYGQGVGNSPLH